One TCR beta chain is described in this entry. Only a few counts were recorded for this clonotype. No cognate antigen has been identified for it. There are no base qualities to consult, and no much larger clone falls within one base. Ficoll-Paque density gradient centrifugation was used to isolate PBMCs. The CDR3 spans 16 residues, from the cysteine through the phenylalanine. Only CDR3 DNA is held: 48 bases, read in frame from base 1. V is cut by 1 base and J by 3 bases, and the space between the germline ends is 15 bases. The germline V gene encodes CDR1 MGHRA and CDR2 YSYEKL. This sample is part of a study of T-cell memory formation after mild COVID-19 (dated by TCRdb to about 2021). Context from the whole study: TCR sequence clusters from the two donors were largely donor specific. Longitudinal TCRalpha and TCRbeta repertoire sequencing tracked T-cell clones expanding and contracting after mild COVID-19 in a couple of donors. The cohort was made up of two young adult volunteers, one female and one male, who were previously healthy.

The investigation overall reported the following: The study included only a couple of mild cases, and larger cohorts that include severe cases with pre-infection samples were judged to be necessary. From day 15 to 85, contracting clones showed balanced CD4/CD8 phenotypes, whereas a second wave of clones that expanded from day 15 to 37 leaned towards CD4+. SARS-CoV-2 specificity was not confirmed for the second-wave clones peaking on day 37. Contracting CD4+ clones appeared mostly in the CM and EM memory subsets, whereas CD8+ clones were enriched in EMRA. Some responding clones were found in pre-infection memory, which suggests that pre-existing cross-reactive memory T cells took part in the SARS-CoV-2 response.

The sample was run on an Illumina NovaSeq 6000. TCRalpha and TCRbeta cDNA libraries were built by 5'RACE with constant-segment primers, adding sample barcodes and unique molecular identifiers. Trizol reagent was used to extract RNA from every sample. Library amplification was performed in two PCR steps, and a second sample barcode and Illumina TruSeq adapters were introduced in the second step. Libraries were sequenced on an Illumina NovaSeq with 2 x 150 bp paired-end reads. The study's processing was this. Demultiplexing of reads and collapsing into UMI-guided consensus sequences were performed with migec v1.2.7. Using mixcr v2.1.11, the UMI consensuses were aligned to TRA and TRB V and J templates and assembled into clonotypes. Clonotypes were classified as expanded or contracted when called significant by both edgeR and NoisET, with noise models trained on biological replicates. edgeR calls used a false discovery rate-adjusted p below 0.01 and a log2 fold-change threshold of 1. As an exploratory analysis of dynamics, PCA with hierarchical clustering was applied to max-normalized trajectories of the 1000 most abundant clonotypes. Separately sequenced CD4+ and CD8+ repertoires were used to assign a CD4 or CD8 phenotype to each responding clone. TCRdb reanalyzed the raw reads on its own, using fastp at Q25 for trimming and MiXCR for clone calling, and kept in-frame beta chains. Rows are unified per CDR3 protein, each entry keeping the most common DNA and genes. In this record, the V and J calls reflect TCRdb's handling and not the investigators' own analysis. The sample has about 340,000 distinct CDR3 sequences on record, around 20% of them singletons. The ten largest account for around 23% of the sample.

The sample consisted of PBMCs or a T cell subset sorted from them (not recorded which). The receptor's source is a man between 18 and 29 years old who had mild COVID-19 (a few samples of this study predate the infection). The sample titles of this study are shuffled in the database, so cell type and time point are left out; the donor was told from shared clones. Recombination linked TRBV4-1 to TRBJ2-5, with the D gene possibly TRBD1 or TRBD2, each one fitting 5 bases. The CDR3 protein: CASSQGTGTGKETQYF. The DNA reads TGCGCCAGCAGCCAAGGGACGGGGACCGGGAAAGAGACCCAGTACTTC.